This T cell receptor beta chain was sequenced during a study of blood T cell repertoires in COVID-19. Study overall: The United States, Italy and Spain supplied acute and convalescent COVID-19 samples. T cells, B-cell-depleted T cells, or PBMCs supplied cDNA or gDNA.

The authors' processing: Quantification of nucleated cells was approximated via reference gene primer amplification. Sequencing was performed with immunoSEQ multiplex PCR; in TCRdb, only in-frame clones are kept and a portion is missing. D and trimming were read from the DNA, whereas the V and J calls and clone size are those reported in that table. This sample has hundreds of thousands of clones, with approximately 90% found just once. Sequenced: peripheral blood. The origin of this receptor is a woman under 30 with acute or convalescent COVID-19.

CDR3 nucleotide sequence: TGTGCCAGTAGTCCCAGGACAGGGCCCTACAATGAGCAGTTCTTC. This translates into CASSPRTGPYNEQFF. This rearrangement joins TRBV19 to TRBJ2-1; TRBD1 matches at 8 bases. The CDR3 totals 15 residues. CDR1 LNHDA and CDR2 SQIVND come from the germline V gene (reference sequence). V trimming: 5 bases; J trimming: 2 bases; junction bases outside the gene matches: 5.